This is a list of T cell receptor beta chains from one sample in a study of T-cell memory formation after mild COVID-19. One entry per CDR3 protein, called by TCRdb with MiXCR from the 5' RACE reads. The repertoire consists of about 150,000 distinct CDR3 sequences, with 13% occurring once and the leading ten covering more than 3%. The sample was PBMCs or a T cell subset sorted from them (not recorded which). The receptors were gathered from a man aged 18 to 29 who had mild COVID-19 (a few samples of this study predate the infection). Cell type and time point are not known. Both conserved end residues are part of each CDR3. A D gene is named only where the DNA matches it firmly. Some rows mark clone size as missing; the rest say once, few, many or name a class of expanded clone.

TRBV4-2,NA,NA,TRBJ2-1,CASSQLWGTSYNEQFF,TGTGCCAGCAGCCAATTATGGGGGACCTCCTACAATGAGCAGTTCTTC
TRBV28,NA,NA,TRBJ1-1,CASSPQGSVTEAFF,TGTGCCAGCAGTCCACAGGGAAGTGTCACTGAAGCTTTCTTT
TRBV12-3/TRBV12-4,NA,NA,TRBJ2-3,CASTFGVALGSQYF,TGTGCCAGCACCTTCGGGGTGGCCCTTGGATCGCAGTATTTT
TRBV5-1,NA,NA,TRBJ1-4,CASSLAGGNEKLFF,TGCGCCAGCAGCTTAGCCGGGGGGAATGAAAAACTGTTTTTT
TRBV5-1,many,NA,TRBJ2-1,CASTNEDEQFF,TGCGCCAGCACTAACGAGGATGAGCAGTTCTTC
TRBV20-1,few,TRBD2,TRBJ2-5,CSARGVLAGTRARETQYF,TGCAGTGCAAGAGGTGTACTAGCGGGGACACGAGCCCGAGAGACCCAGTACTTC
TRBV6-6,few,NA,TRBJ2-3,CASSPPGNLDTQYF,TGTGCCAGCTCTCCACCCGGGAATTTGGATACGCAGTATTTT
TRBV4-3,NA,NA,TRBJ1-4,CASSQTPGRFNEKLFF,TGCGCCAGCAGCCAGACCCCAGGACGGTTTAATGAAAAACTGTTTTTT
TRBV3-1,few,TRBD1,TRBJ1-6,CASSHFRDRGSPLHF,TGTGCCAGCAGCCACTTCCGGGACAGGGGTTCACCCCTCCACTTT
TRBV20-1,few,NA,TRBJ1-2,CSASSNGYDYGYTF,TGCAGTGCCTCATCAAACGGTTATGACTATGGCTACACCTTC
TRBV7-2,NA,NA,TRBJ2-1,CASGTDSSSYNEQFF,TGTGCCAGCGGGACGGACTCCAGCTCCTACAATGAGCAGTTCTTC
TRBV20-1,many,TRBD1,TRBJ2-1,CSATTGTGGSNEQFF,TGCAGTGCTACAACCGGGACAGGGGGTTCCAATGAGCAGTTCTTC
TRBV18,few,TRBD2,TRBJ2-1,CASSPPSLAGHNEQFF,TGTGCCAGCTCACCACCATCTCTAGCGGGGCACAATGAGCAGTTCTTC
TRBV27,NA,NA,TRBJ2-7,CASSLQGARGTSYEQYF,TGTGCCAGCAGTTTACAAGGTGCGAGGGGTACCTCTTACGAGCAGTACTTC
TRBV10-3,NA,TRBD1,TRBJ1-5,CAISEGGPNQPQHF,TGTGCCATCAGTGAAGGGGGCCCCAATCAGCCCCAGCATTTT
TRBV7-9,NA,NA,TRBJ1-2,CASSSTYGYTF,TGTGCCAGCAGCTCGACCTATGGCTACACCTTC
TRBV2,few,NA,TRBJ1-1,CASYEGTSPRGFF,TGTGCCAGCTATGAGGGGACTTCTCCTCGGGGTTTCTTT
TRBV6-5,few,NA,TRBJ1-2,CASSYVSRYMAGLDYGYTF,TGTGCCAGCAGTTACGTCTCGCGATATATGGCAGGCCTGGACTATGGCTACACCTTC
TRBV12-3/TRBV12-4,NA,TRBD1,TRBJ1-5,CASSLRRDRGNQPQHF,TGTGCCAGCAGTTTGAGGCGGGACAGGGGGAATCAGCCCCAGCATTTT
TRBV11-3,NA,TRBD1,TRBJ2-1,CASSLSGWDRQFF,TGTGCCAGCAGCTTATCGGGGTGGGACAGGCAGTTCTTC
TRBV4-3,NA,NA,TRBJ1-5,CASSPKGAQPQHF,TGCGCCAGCAGCCCAAAAGGGGCTCAGCCCCAGCATTTT
TRBV7-2,NA,NA,TRBJ1-6,CASSLDRRHSPLHF,TGTGCCAGCAGCTTAGACAGGAGGCATTCACCCCTCCACTTT
TRBV20-1,NA,NA,TRBJ2-5,CSAREVEETQYF,TGCAGTGCTAGAGAGGTTGAAGAGACCCAGTACTTC